This entry lists 27 T cell receptor beta chains sequenced from one sample in a study of OX40 agonist ivuxolimab in advanced cancers. The protocol was immunoSEQ multiplex PCR, while the TCRdb copy is restricted to in-frame clones and leaves out a portion. The sample yields under 20,000 clones, roughly 80% seen once. Here the sequenced sample was CD4+ or CD8+ T cells sorted from blood, taken in a trial of the OX40 agonist ivuxolimab. The receptors were gathered from an adult with an advanced solid tumor such as melanoma, head and neck, liver or kidney cancer.

This chain joins TRBV27 and TRBJ2-3; D may be TRBD1 (5 bases). The CDR3 is 13 residues long. Germline CDR1 MNHEY, CDR2 SMNVEV (reference sequence). Trimming removed 2 bases at V and 6 bases at J, with 9 bases between. The CDR3 loop reads CASSLAGLDTQYF. CDR3 bases: TGTGCCAGCAGTTTAGCAGGGCTGGATACGCAGTATTTT.

The chain couples TRBV7-2 to TRBJ1-2; D is perhaps TRBD1 (5 bases). This CDR3 spans 13 amino acids. V lost 1 base to trimming and J lost 8 bases, with 11 bases between them. From germline, CDR1 is SGHTA and CDR2 FQGNSA. DNA of the CDR3: TGTGCCAGCAGCTTAGTAGGGGTGGGCGGCTACACCTTC. It codes for CASSLVGVGGYTF.

The V gene is TRBV5-4, the J gene TRBJ1-1, with D unresolved. The CDR3 length is 12 residues. The germline CDR1 and CDR2 sequences are SGHNT and YYREEE (reference sequence). V dropped 5 bases and J dropped 1 base, with 6 bases sitting between them. CDR3 sequence: CASRSWNTEAFF. The CDR3 nucleotides read TGTGCCAGCAGGTCGTGGAACACTGAAGCTTTCTTT. Combining the CDR3 with reference TRBV5-4 and TRBJ1-1 gives the whole variable domain ETGVTQSPTHLIKTRGQQVTLRCSSQSGHNTVSWYQQALGQGPQFIFQYYREEENGRGNFPPRFSGLQFPNYSSELNVNALELDDSALYLCASRSWNTEAFFGQGTRLTVV.

The chain employs TRBV11-2 and TRBJ1-2; a weak D match, TRBD1 (6 bases). V was trimmed by 7 bases and J by 4 bases, leaving 19 bases between them. The CDR3 length is 15 residues. Germline V gives CDR1 SGHAT, CDR2 FQNNGV. CDR3 amino acids: CASTLTPGAIYGYTF. CDR3 nucleotide sequence: TGTGCCAGCACACTAACCCCAGGGGCGATCTATGGCTACACCTTC. Based on the CDR3 plus reference TRBV11-2 and TRBJ1-2, the full variable domain is EAGVAQSPRYKIIEKRQSVAFWCNPISGHATLYWYQQILGQGPKLLIQFQNNGVVDDSQLPKDRFSAERLKGVDSTLKIQPAKLEDSAVYLCASTLTPGAIYGYTFGSGTRLTVV.

The gene calls are TRBV11-3 and TRBJ1-1; possibly TRBD1 for D (5 bases). The CDR3 contains 12 residues. Trimming left V 4 bases short and J 3 bases short, with 6 bases between. Germline V CDR1 and CDR2: SGHNT, YENEEA. The CDR3 region has the DNA TGTGCCAGCAGCTGGGGGGACACTGAAGCTTTCTTT. It encodes CASSWGDTEAFF.

This rearrangement joins TRBV5-3 to TRBJ2-3; 10 bases align to TRBD1. TRBV5-3 is flagged as an ORF with uncertain function. The V gene end was trimmed by 10 bases and the J gene end by 5 bases; junction bases not matched to a gene: 19. The CDR3 has 17 amino acids. The CDR3 loop is CAQRHPLGQGGGDTQYF. CDR3 nucleotide sequence: TGTGCCCAACGTCACCCCCTTGGACAGGGGGGGGGAGATACGCAGTATTTT.

This clone was observed once. The V and J genes are TRBV12-5 and TRBJ2-5, with 7 bases lining up with TRBD2. The CDR3 extends over 15 amino acids. Germline V gene lookup returns CDR1 LGHNT and CDR2 FRNRAP. Trimming at V came to 4 bases and at J to 3 bases, leaving 8 bases not matched to a gene. This CDR3 reads CASGSNRLAEETQYF. Written as DNA, the CDR3 is TGTGCTAGTGGTTCCAACAGACTAGCAGAAGAGACCCAGTACTTC.

This clone was seen a handful of times. V and J are TRBV6-5 and TRBJ1-2; 7 bases agree with TRBD1. The CDR3 length is 13 residues. Germline CDR1 MNHEY, CDR2 SVGAGI. V shed 5 bases, J shed 4 bases, and the junction held 4 bases outside the gene matches. The CDR3 nucleotides are TGTGCCAGCAGTGAAGGGGACAGCTATGGCTACACCTTC. It specifies CASSEGDSYGYTF.

The chain combines TRBV19 with TRBJ2-1, with D tentatively TRBD1 (5 bases). In germline, CDR1 is LNHDA, CDR2 SQIVND (reference sequence). This CDR3 is 15 amino acids long. Trimming stripped 5 bases from V and 0 bases from J, with 11 bases between. The DNA of the CDR3 is TGTGCCAGTAGTCAGACAGAGAGCTCCTACAATGAGCAGTTCTTC. As protein: CASSQTESSYNEQFF.

The chain combines TRBV7-2 with TRBJ2-7; D perhaps matches TRBD1 (6 bases). Trimming took off 5 bases at V and 3 bases at J, with 14 bases between the two ends. The CDR3 is made up of 14 amino acids. CDR1 and CDR2 from the germline V gene are SGHTA and FQGNSA. The CDR3 region is CASSPRDRNYEQYF. The DNA of the CDR3 is TGTGCCAGCAGCCCCCGCGACAGGAACTACGAGCAGTACTTC.

The rearrangement links TRBV13 to TRBJ1-1; 8 bases are a match to TRBD1. The CDR3 totals 17 residues. The trim removed 2 bases at V and 1 base at J, leaving 9 bases unmatched. Germline lookup yields CDR1 PRHDT and CDR2 FYEKMQ (reference sequence). CDR3 sequence reads: CASSLIRGQGGNTEAFF. The DNA for the CDR3 is TGTGCCAGCAGCTTAATCCGTGGACAGGGTGGGAACACTGAAGCTTTCTTT.

CDR3 residues: CASSSLAGTLHSNQPQHF. CDR3 DNA sequence: TGTGCCAGCAGTTCGCTAGCCGGGACACTCCATAGCAATCAGCCCCAGCATTTT. The chain employs TRBV28 and TRBJ1-5, with D possibly TRBD1 on 6 matching bases. The germline CDR1 and CDR2 sequences are MDHEN and SYDVKM. The CDR3 consists of 18 residues. V shed 4 bases and J shed 0 bases, with 19 bases lying between them.

The chain carries TRBV4-2 and TRBJ2-1; 13 bases are a match to TRBD2. This CDR3 region has 19 residues. CDR1 is LGHNA, CDR2 YNFKEQ, per germline. V was clipped by 0 bases and J by 3 bases; unmatched bases: 8. The CDR3 coding sequence is TGTGCCAGCAGCCAAGAGGAAGGACTAGCGGGAGTTTTCTACAATGAGCAGTTCTTC. The encoded protein is CASSQEEGLAGVFYNEQFF.

The chain carries TRBV5-1 and TRBJ2-1, with a tentative D call TRBD2 (6 bases). The V and J ends lost 0 bases and 0 bases respectively, with 19 bases between them. The CDR3 has 19 amino acids. The germline V gene has CDR1 SGHRS and CDR2 YFSETQ. The CDR3 region has the DNA TGCGCCAGCAGCTTGGTCGGGCTTAGCGGAGGACCCTCCTACAATGAGCAGTTCTTC. It codes for CASSLVGLSGGPSYNEQFF.

This clone is termed medium-sized (0.01 to 0.1%). Other DNA sequences in this specimen translate into the identical CDR3. The V call is TRBV11-3, the J call TRBJ2-2; no clear D gene. The germline V gene has CDR1 SGHNT and CDR2 YENEEA. Trimming removed 1 base from V and 1 base from J, with 7 bases in between. The CDR3 length is 15 residues. CDR3 DNA sequence: TGTGCCAGCAGCTTAGGTCCATGGAACACCGGGGAGCTGTTTTTT. Its translation: CASSLGPWNTGELFF.

This rearrangement joins TRBV28 to TRBJ2-2; the match to TRBD2 covers 7 bases. There are 18 residues in the CDR3. The trim removed 1 base at V and 5 bases at J, leaving 13 bases unmatched. Germline CDR1 is MDHEN and CDR2 is SYDVKM. The CDR3 loop reads CASSLLGLAESRTGELFF. In DNA, the CDR3 is TGTGCCAGCAGTTTATTAGGGCTAGCGGAATCGAGAACCGGGGAGCTGTTTTTT.

V gene TRBV9 combines with J gene TRBJ2-7; a weak D match, TRBD2 (5 bases). In germline, CDR1 is SGDLS, CDR2 YYNGEE. Trimming took 4 bases from V and 4 from J, leaving 21 bases between them. The CDR3 has 16 residues. CDR3 loop: CASSPTRMDSTYEQYF. The CDR3 bases are TGTGCCAGCAGCCCGACCCGGATGGACTCTACATACGAGCAGTACTTC.

V gene TRBV7-2 combines with J gene TRBJ2-5, with 8 bases lining up with TRBD1. The CDR3 spans 15 residues. J was trimmed by 4 bases and V by 5 bases; bases with no gene match: 9. Looked up from germline, CDR1 is SGHTA and CDR2 is FQGNSA. CDR3 nucleotide sequence: TGTGCCAGCAGCGTGATGACAGGGGAGCGAGAGACCCAGTACTTC. Amino acids: CASSVMTGERETQYF.

The rearrangement joins TRBV19 to TRBJ2-1, with D possibly matching TRBD1 (6 bases). The V gene's germline CDR1 is LNHDA and CDR2 SQIVND (reference sequence). V shed 6 bases and J shed 6 bases, with 12 bases lying between them. The CDR3 runs 13 residues. CDR3 loop: CASRPGVGNEQFF. The DNA of the CDR3 is TGTGCCAGTAGGCCAGGGGTGGGCAATGAGCAGTTCTTC.

This rearrangement joins TRBV27 to TRBJ2-2; a possible D gene is TRBD2 (6 bases). The CDR3 runs to 15 residues. Germline loops: CDR1 MNHEY, CDR2 SMNVEV (reference sequence). V shed 0 bases and J shed 8 bases, with 13 bases lying between them. The CDR3 DNA reads TGTGCCAGCAGTTTATCCCGGGGAGGTGGTGGGGAGCTGTTTTTT. Its protein product is CASSLSRGGGGELFF.

The chain recombines TRBV7-9 with TRBJ1-1; 8 bases fit TRBD1. This CDR3 has 14 residues. J lost 6 bases, V lost 5 bases, and 8 bases had no gene match. In germline, CDR1 is SEHNR, CDR2 FQNEAQ (reference sequence). The CDR3 DNA is TGTGCCAGCAGCCAAAGGACAGGGCTCGCTGAAGCTTTCTTT. Translated, it gives CASSQRTGLAEAFF.

The chain has TRBV6-4 and TRBJ1-1; a possible D gene is TRBD1 (5 bases). This CDR3 is built from 13 residues. Trimming took 6 bases from V and 4 from J, leaving 12 bases between them. The germline V gene has CDR1 MRHNA and CDR2 SNTAGT. CDR3 sequence: CASSRAEGTEAFF. The CDR3 DNA follows: TGTGCCAGCAGCAGGGCGGAGGGCACTGAAGCTTTCTTT.

This chain connects TRBV19 to TRBJ1-1; D is perhaps TRBD1 (5 bases). CDR3 size: 14 residues. Trimming took off 5 bases at V and 4 bases at J, with 14 bases between the two ends. Germline V gives CDR1 LNHDA, CDR2 SQIVND (reference sequence). CDR3 sequence: CASSVRGGGTEAFF. CDR3 DNA sequence: TGTGCCAGTAGTGTAAGGGGCGGGGGCACTGAAGCTTTCTTT.

This clone was counted a single time. V usage is TRBV11-2 and J usage is TRBJ1-3, with D uncertain. CDR3 length equals 14 residues. Trimming left V 8 bases short and J 4 bases short, with 15 bases between. Germline assignment: CDR1 SGHAT and CDR2 FQNNGV. CDR3 sequence reads: CASGEVAVGNTIYF. DNA of the CDR3: TGTGCCAGCGGCGAGGTGGCAGTCGGAAACACCATATATTTT.

The chain joins TRBV4-3 to TRBJ2-1; 10 bases map to TRBD2. V was pared by 3 bases and J by 0 bases, with 5 bases of the junction left unmatched. The CDR3 runs 17 residues. CDR1 is LGHNA, CDR2 YSLEER, per germline. CDR3 nucleotide sequence: TGCGCCAGCAGCCAGAACCTAGCGGGAGTCTCCTACAATGAGCAGTTCTTC. Its protein is CASSQNLAGVSYNEQFF.

Ten or more counts support this clone. V is TRBV7-9 and J is TRBJ2-1; TRBD2 matches at 7 bases. The V segment lost 4 bases and the J segment 0 bases; nucleotides outside the gene matches: 3. The CDR3 is 15 residues long. CDR1 is SEHNR, CDR2 FQNEAQ, per germline (reference sequence). CDR3 amino acids: CASSSLASSYNEQFF. The CDR3 DNA follows: TGTGCCAGCAGCTCACTAGCGTCCTCCTACAATGAGCAGTTCTTC. The variable domain in full, completed from reference TRBV7-9 and TRBJ2-1, reads DTGVSQNPRHKITKRGQNVTFRCDPISEHNRLYWYRQTLGQGPEFLTYFQNEAQLEKSRLLSDRFSAERPKGSFSTLEIQRTEQGDSAMYLCASSSLASSYNEQFFGPGTRLTVL.

This sequence joins TRBV2 and TRBJ2-3; 12 positions match TRBD2. Germline CDR1 SNHLY, CDR2 FYNNEI. V lost 8 bases, J lost 2 bases, and 5 bases stayed unmatched. The CDR3 spans 15 residues. As DNA, the CDR3 is TGTGCCAGCCCGAGGACTAGCGGGGACACAGATACGCAGTATTTT. This translates into CASPRTSGDTDTQYF.